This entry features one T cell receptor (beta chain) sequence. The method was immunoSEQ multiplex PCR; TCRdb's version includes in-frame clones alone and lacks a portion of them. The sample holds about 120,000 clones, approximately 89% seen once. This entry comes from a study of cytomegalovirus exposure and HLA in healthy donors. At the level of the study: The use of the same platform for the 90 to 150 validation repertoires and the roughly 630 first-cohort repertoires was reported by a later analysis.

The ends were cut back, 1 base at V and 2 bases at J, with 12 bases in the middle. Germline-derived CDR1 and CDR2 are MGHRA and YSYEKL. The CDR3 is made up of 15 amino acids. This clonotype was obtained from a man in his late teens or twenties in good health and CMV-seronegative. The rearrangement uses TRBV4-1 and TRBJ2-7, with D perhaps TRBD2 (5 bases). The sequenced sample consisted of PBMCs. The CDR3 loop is CASSQVGLKTYEQYF. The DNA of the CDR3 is TGCGCCAGCAGCCAAGTTGGACTGAAAACCTACGAGCAGTACTTC.